This T cell receptor (beta chain) was sequenced for a study of blood T cell repertoires in COVID-19. Study-wide context: The United States, Italy and Spain provided the acute and convalescent COVID-19 samples.

Original handling: By means of reference gene primer amplification, nucleated cell counts were estimated. Sequencing was performed with immunoSEQ multiplex PCR; in TCRdb, only in-frame clones are kept and a portion is missing. V, J and clone size are those of that table, while D and trimming were read from the DNA. The top ten clones hold around 20% of a sample with 200,000 to 250,000 clones, about 85% of them seen once. This clone has only one observation. In germline, CDR1 is MNHEY, CDR2 SVGEGT. CDR3 length: 16 residues. Trimming removed 2 bases from V and 6 bases from J; junction bases left unmatched: 12.

The clonotype was recovered from a young man with active or convalescent COVID-19. The V call is TRBV6-2 or TRBV6-3, the J call TRBJ2-7; 8 bases line up with TRBD2. The material sequenced was peripheral blood. The CDR3 spells CASSYAIGGVLAEQYF. For the CDR3, the DNA is TGTGCCAGCAGTTACGCCATCGGGGGGGTATTAGCCGAGCAGTACTTC.